Shown below are 9 T cell receptor beta chains from a single sample sequenced in a study of T-cell memory formation after mild COVID-19. TCRdb recomputed calls from the 5' RACE reads with MiXCR, one row per CDR3 protein. The sample carries 100,000 to 150,000 distinct CDR3 sequences, about 6% recorded once. The sequenced sample consisted of PBMCs or a T cell subset sorted from them (not recorded which). All receptors derive from an adult woman who had mild COVID-19 (a few samples of this study predate the infection). Cell type and time point are not known.

This chain connects TRBV3-1 to TRBJ1-1; 8 nucleotides align to TRBD1. Germline-derived CDR1 and CDR2 are LGHDT and YNNKEL (reference sequence). The V gene end was trimmed by 1 base and the J gene end by 12 bases; junction bases not matched to a gene: 16. The length of the CDR3 is 16 residues. In DNA, the CDR3 is TGTGCCAGCAGCCAAGGAGGAGTTGGGACAGGCGTAAGAACTTTCTTT. It yields the protein CASSQGGVGTGVRTFF.

This chain links TRBV7-6 with TRBJ2-1; D is possibly TRBD2 (5 bases). The CDR3 runs to 15 residues. Germline CDR1 is SGHVS and CDR2 is FNYEAQ. The V and J ends lost 5 bases and 4 bases respectively, with 15 bases between them. The CDR3: CASSPMSGGYNEQFF. For the CDR3, the DNA is TGTGCCAGCAGCCCCATGAGTGGCGGGTACAATGAGCAGTTCTTC.

This clonotype was observed many times. The genes are TRBV7-2 and TRBJ2-3; 7 bases align to TRBD1. V was clipped by 2 bases and J by 1 base; unmatched bases: 0. The CDR3 runs 14 residues. Germline V gene data show CDR1 as SGHTA and CDR2 as FQGNSA. The CDR3 bases are TGTGCCAGCAGCTTACAGGGGGGCACAGATACGCAGTATTTT. This encodes CASSLQGGTDTQYF.

This chain links TRBV5-1 with TRBJ1-3; perhaps TRBD1 as D (5 bases). The V gene's germline CDR1 is SGHRS and CDR2 YFSETQ. V lost 0 bases to trimming and J lost 2 bases, with 15 bases between them. The CDR3 consists of 17 residues. The CDR3 DNA reads TGCGCCAGCAGCTTGGGTCCACCGGGACTTCCTGGAAACACCATATATTTT. It codes for CASSLGPPGLPGNTIYF.

The chain combines TRBV20-1 with TRBJ2-1; TRBD2 might be the D (6 bases). The CDR3 runs to 14 residues. Between the trimmed V and J ends, which lost 6 bases and 7 bases, there was a span of 19 bases. The germline V gene has CDR1 DFQATT and CDR2 SNEGSKA (reference sequence). The CDR3 sequence: CSAPWAGSPNEQFF. The DNA of the CDR3 is TGCAGTGCCCCATGGGCGGGGAGTCCTAATGAGCAGTTCTTC.

This clonotype appeared many times. This chain connects TRBV5-1 to TRBJ2-7, with TRBD2 matching 8 bases. Per germline, CDR1 SGHRS and CDR2 YFSETQ. The CDR3 covers 14 residues. Trimming at V came to 4 bases and at J to 5 bases, leaving 8 bases not matched to a gene. The CDR3 region has the DNA TGCGCCAGCAGCGGATCGGGACTAGTCAACGAGCAGTACTTC. Protein sequence: CASSGSGLVNEQYF.

This clonotype was counted only a few times. The V call is TRBV5-1, the J call TRBJ1-1; a possible D gene is TRBD1 (6 bases). V lost 5 bases, J lost 3 bases, and 17 bases lay in between. The CDR3 is 15 residues long. Germline loops: CDR1 SGHRS, CDR2 YFSETQ. The CDR3 bases are TGCGCCAGCAGTCCCAACCCGACAGGATACACTGAAGCTTTCTTT. It specifies CASSPNPTGYTEAFF.

V usage is TRBV5-5 and J usage is TRBJ1-4; 9 bases map to TRBD1. J gave up 7 bases and V 3 bases, and 13 bases lay outside the gene matches. This CDR3 is 17 amino acids long. CDR1 is SGHKS and CDR2 is YYEKEE in the germline V gene (reference sequence). For the CDR3, the DNA is TGTGCCAGCAGCTGGACCGGGACAGGGTATGGAGGTGAAAAACTGTTTTTT. It yields the protein CASSWTGTGYGGEKLFF. Together with reference TRBV5-5 and TRBJ1-4, the CDR3 gives the full variable domain: DAGVTQSPTHLIKTRGQQVTLRCSPISGHKSVSWYQQVLGQGPQFIFQYYEKEERGRGNFPDRFSARQFPNYSSELNVNALLLGDSALYLCASSWTGTGYGGEKLFFGSGTQLSVL.

The V gene is TRBV12-3 or TRBV12-4, the J gene TRBJ2-7; 12 positions match TRBD2. This CDR3 has 15 amino acids. V lost 3 bases and J lost 3; bases outside the gene matches: 3. CDR3 amino acids: CASSFTSGGNYEQYF. The CDR3, as DNA: TGTGCCAGCAGTTTTACTAGCGGGGGGAACTACGAGCAGTACTTC.